Sequencing of this TCR beta chain was carried out in a study of shared clonotypes between healthy human individuals. A remark on this clone: Its antigen is not known.

An assay was performed, and its level was deep. Authors' methods: ImmunoSEQ supplied junction-only sequences lacking quality scores, so filtering was different. Repertoires were generated with immunoSEQ multiplex PCR, while TCRdb's copy carries only in-frame clones and drops some. V and J calls and clone size are as listed in that table; D and trimming were resolved from the DNA. The table records about a million clones, over 60% of them present only once. Germline V CDR1 and CDR2: SGDLS, YYNGEE. CDR3 length: 16 amino acids. The germline V and J ends were trimmed by 0 bases and 2 bases, with 12 bases remaining between them. Whole-study results and caveats: Investigators collected only blood, and repertoires in tissues likely differ.

The sequenced material came from memory CD4+ T cells sorted from blood. Subset: CD45RA-negative fraction. This sequence was found in a man between 18 and 35 years old in good health. The chain combines TRBV9 with TRBJ1-3; D is unresolved. The CDR3 coding sequence is TGTGCCAGCAGCGTAGGAGGGAATCGACCTGGAAACACCATATATTTT. Translation: CASSVGGNRPGNTIYF.